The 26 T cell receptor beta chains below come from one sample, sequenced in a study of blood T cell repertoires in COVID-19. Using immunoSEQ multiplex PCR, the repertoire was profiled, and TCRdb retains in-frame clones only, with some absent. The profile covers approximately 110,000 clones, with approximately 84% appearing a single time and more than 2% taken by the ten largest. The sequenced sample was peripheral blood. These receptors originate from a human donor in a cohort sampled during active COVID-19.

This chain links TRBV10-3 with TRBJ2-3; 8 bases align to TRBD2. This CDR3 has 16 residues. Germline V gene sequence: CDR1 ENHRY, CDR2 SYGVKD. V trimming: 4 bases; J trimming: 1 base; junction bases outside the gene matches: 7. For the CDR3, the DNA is TGTGCCATCAGTGCCGGGGGGGCGTATGGCACAGATACGCAGTATTTT. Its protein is CAISAGGAYGTDTQYF.

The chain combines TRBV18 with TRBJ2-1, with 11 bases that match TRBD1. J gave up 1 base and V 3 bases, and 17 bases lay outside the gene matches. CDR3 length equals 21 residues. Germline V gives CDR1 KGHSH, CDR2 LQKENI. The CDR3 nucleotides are TGTGCCAGCTCACCTTCGTTGGGGAGGACAGGGGGCTTTACATCCTACAATGAGCAGTTCTTC. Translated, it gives CASSPSLGRTGGFTSYNEQFF. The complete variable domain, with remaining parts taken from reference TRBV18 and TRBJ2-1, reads NAGVMQNPRHLVRRRGQEARLRCSPMKGHSHVYWYRQLPEEGLKFMVYLQKENIIDESGMPKERFSAEFPKEGPSILRIQQVVRGDSAAYFCASSPSLGRTGGFTSYNEQFFGPGTRLTVL.

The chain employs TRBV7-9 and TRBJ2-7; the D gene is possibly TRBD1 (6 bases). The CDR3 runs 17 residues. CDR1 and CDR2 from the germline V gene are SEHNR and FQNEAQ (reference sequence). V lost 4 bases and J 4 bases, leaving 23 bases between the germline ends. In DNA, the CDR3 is TGTGCCAGCAGCTCAGACACCGACAGGCCGCTTAGTTACGAGCAGTACTTC. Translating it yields CASSSDTDRPLSYEQYF.

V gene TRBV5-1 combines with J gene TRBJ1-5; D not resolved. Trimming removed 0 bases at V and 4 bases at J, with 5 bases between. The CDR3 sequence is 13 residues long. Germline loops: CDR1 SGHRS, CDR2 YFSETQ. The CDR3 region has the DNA TGCGCCAGCAGCTTGGACATTAATCAGCCCCAGCATTTT. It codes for CASSLDINQPQHF.

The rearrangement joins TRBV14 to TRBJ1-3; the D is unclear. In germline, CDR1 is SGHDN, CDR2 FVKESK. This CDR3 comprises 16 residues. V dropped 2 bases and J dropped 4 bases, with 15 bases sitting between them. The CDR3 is CASSQRHSAGGNTIYF. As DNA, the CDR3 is TGTGCCAGCAGCCAAAGGCACTCCGCCGGGGGAAACACCATATATTTT.

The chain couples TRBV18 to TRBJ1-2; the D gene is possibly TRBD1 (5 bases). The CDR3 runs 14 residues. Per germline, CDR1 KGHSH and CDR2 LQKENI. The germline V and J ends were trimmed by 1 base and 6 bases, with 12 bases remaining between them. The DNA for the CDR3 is TGTGCCAGCTCACCACGAGCGGGAGGGGATGGCTACACCTTC. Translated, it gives CASSPRAGGDGYTF. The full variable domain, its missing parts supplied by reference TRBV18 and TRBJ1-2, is NAGVMQNPRHLVRRRGQEARLRCSPMKGHSHVYWYRQLPEEGLKFMVYLQKENIIDESGMPKERFSAEFPKEGPSILRIQQVVRGDSAAYFCASSPRAGGDGYTFGSGTRLTVV.

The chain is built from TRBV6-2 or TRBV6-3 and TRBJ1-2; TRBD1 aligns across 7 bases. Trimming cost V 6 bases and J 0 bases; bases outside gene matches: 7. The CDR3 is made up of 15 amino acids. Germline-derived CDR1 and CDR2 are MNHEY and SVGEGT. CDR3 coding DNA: TGTGCCAGCAGCCCCCGGACAGGAGCTAACTATGGCTACACCTTC. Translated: CASSPRTGANYGYTF.

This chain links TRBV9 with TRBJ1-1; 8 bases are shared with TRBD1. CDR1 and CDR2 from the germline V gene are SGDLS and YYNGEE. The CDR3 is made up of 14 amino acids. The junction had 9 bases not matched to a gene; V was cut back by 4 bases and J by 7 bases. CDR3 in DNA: TGTGCCAGCAGCAACCAAGGACAGGGAGGTGAAGCTTTCTTT. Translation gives CASSNQGQGGEAFF.

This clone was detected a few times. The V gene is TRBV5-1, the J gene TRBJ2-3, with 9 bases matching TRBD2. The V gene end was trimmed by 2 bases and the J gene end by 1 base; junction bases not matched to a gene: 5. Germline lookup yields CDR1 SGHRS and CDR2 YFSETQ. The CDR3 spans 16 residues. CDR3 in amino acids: CASSFDLAGGTDTQYF. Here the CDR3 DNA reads TGCGCCAGCAGCTTCGATTTAGCGGGGGGCACAGATACGCAGTATTTT.

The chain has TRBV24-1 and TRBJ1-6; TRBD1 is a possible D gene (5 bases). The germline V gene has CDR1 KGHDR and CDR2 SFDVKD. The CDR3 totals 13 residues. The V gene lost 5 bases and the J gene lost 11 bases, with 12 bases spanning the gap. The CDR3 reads CATSAQGGTPLHF. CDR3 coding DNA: TGTGCCACCAGTGCCCAGGGTGGTACACCCCTCCACTTT.

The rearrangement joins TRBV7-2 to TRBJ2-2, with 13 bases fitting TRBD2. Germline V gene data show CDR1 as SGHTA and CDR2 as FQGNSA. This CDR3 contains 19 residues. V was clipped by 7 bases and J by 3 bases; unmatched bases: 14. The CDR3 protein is CASTPAWQGTSGDTGELFF. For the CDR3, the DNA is TGTGCCAGCACCCCGGCCTGGCAGGGGACTAGCGGGGACACCGGGGAGCTGTTTTTT.

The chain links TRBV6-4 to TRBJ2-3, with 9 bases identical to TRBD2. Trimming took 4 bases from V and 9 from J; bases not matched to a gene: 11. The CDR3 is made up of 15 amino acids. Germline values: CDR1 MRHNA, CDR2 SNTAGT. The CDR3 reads CASSGTSDRRDTQYF. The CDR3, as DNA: TGTGCCAGCAGTGGGACTAGCGATCGAAGGGACACGCAGTATTTT.

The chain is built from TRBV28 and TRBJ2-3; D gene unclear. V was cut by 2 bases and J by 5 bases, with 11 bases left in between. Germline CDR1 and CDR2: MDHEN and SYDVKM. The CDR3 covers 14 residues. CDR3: CASSLGRRGDTQYF. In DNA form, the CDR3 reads TGTGCCAGCAGTTTAGGCCGTCGCGGAGATACGCAGTATTTT.

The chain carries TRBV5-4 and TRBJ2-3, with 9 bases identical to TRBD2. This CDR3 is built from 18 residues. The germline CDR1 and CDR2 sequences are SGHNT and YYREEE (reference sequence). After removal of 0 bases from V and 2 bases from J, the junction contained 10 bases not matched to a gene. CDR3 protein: CASSLVTTAGGPTDTQYF. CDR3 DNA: TGTGCCAGCAGCTTGGTAACTACGGCGGGGGGGCCCACAGATACGCAGTATTTT. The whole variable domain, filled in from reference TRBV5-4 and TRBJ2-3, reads ETGVTQSPTHLIKTRGQQVTLRCSSQSGHNTVSWYQQALGQGPQFIFQYYREEENGRGNFPPRFSGLQFPNYSSELNVNALELDDSALYLCASSLVTTAGGPTDTQYFGPGTRLTVL.

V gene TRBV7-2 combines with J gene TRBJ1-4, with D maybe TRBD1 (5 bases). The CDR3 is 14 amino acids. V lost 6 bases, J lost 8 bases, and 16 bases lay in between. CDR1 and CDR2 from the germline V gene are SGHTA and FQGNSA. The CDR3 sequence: CASSQGGGREKLFF. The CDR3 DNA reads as TGTGCCAGCAGTCAGGGAGGAGGAAGAGAAAAACTGTTTTTT.

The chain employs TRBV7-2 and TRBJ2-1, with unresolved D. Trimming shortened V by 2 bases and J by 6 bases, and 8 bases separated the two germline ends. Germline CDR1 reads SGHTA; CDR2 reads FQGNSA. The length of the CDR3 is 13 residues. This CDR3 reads CASSLSRVNEQFF. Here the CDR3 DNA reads TGTGCCAGCAGCTTAAGTCGAGTCAATGAGCAGTTCTTC.

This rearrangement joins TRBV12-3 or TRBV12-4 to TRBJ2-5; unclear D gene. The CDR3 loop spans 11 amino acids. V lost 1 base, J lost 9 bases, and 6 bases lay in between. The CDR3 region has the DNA TGTGCCAGCAGTTTAGGGCTAGCCCAGTACTTC. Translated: CASSLGLAQYF.

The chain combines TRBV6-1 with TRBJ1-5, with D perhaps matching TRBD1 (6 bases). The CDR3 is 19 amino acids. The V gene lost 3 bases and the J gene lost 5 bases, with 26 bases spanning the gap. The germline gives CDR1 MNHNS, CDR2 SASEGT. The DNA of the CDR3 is TGTGCCAGCAGTGATTTATGGGGGCGCGGGGGTGCGGGGGATCAGCCCCAGCATTTT. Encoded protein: CASSDLWGRGGAGDQPQHF.

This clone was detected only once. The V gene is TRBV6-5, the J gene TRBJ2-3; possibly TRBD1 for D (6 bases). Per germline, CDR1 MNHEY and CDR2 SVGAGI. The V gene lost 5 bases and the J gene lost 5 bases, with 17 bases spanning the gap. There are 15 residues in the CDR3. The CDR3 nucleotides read TGTGCCAGCAGTCCGGACAGAATTACTTTAGATACGCAGTATTTT. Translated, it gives CASSPDRITLDTQYF.

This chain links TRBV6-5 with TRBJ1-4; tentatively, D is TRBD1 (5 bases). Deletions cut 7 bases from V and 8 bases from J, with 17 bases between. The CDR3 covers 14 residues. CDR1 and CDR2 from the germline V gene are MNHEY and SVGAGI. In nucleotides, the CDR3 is TGTGCCAGCACTCCGCCTGACAGAGTAGAAAAACTGTTTTTT. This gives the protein CASTPPDRVEKLFF.

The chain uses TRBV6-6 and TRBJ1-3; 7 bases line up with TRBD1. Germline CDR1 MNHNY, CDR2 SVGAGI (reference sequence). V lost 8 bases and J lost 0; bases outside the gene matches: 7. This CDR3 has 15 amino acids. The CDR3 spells CASGLQGLSGNTIYF. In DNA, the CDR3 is TGTGCCAGCGGGTTACAGGGGCTCTCTGGAAACACCATATATTTT.

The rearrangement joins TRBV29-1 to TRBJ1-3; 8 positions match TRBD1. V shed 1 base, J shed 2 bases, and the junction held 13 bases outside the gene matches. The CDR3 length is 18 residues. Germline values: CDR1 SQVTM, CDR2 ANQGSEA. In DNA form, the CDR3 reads TGCAGCGTTGAAGCGTCGCCGGGCGGCAGGGGGCCTGGAAACACCATATATTTT. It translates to CSVEASPGGRGPGNTIYF.

CDR3: CASSFTFYGYTF. The DNA for the CDR3 is TGTGCCAGCAGCTTCACTTTCTATGGCTACACCTTC. This chain connects TRBV5-6 to TRBJ1-2; D call uncertain. CDR3 length equals 12 residues. Deletions cut 2 bases from V and 4 bases from J, with 6 bases between. Germline CDR1 SGHDT, CDR2 YYEEEE.

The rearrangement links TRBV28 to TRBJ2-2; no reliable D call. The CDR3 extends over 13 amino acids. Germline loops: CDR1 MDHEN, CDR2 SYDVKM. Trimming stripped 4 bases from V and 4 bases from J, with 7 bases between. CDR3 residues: CASSYSSTGELFF. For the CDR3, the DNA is TGTGCCAGCAGTTACTCGAGCACCGGGGAGCTGTTTTTT.

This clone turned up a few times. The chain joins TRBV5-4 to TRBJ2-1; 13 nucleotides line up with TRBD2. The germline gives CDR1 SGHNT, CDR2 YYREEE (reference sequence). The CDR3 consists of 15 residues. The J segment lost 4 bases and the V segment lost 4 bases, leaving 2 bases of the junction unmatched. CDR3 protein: CASSILAGGYNEQFF. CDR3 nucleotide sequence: TGTGCCAGCAGCATACTAGCGGGGGGGTACAATGAGCAGTTCTTC.

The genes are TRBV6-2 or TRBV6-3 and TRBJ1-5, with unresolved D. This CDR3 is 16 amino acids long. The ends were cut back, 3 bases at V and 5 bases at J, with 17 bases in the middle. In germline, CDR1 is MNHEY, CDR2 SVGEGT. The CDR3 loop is CASSYRLNINYQPQHF. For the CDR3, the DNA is TGTGCCAGCAGTTATCGACTCAACATAAACTATCAGCCCCAGCATTTT.